Following are 16 T cell receptor beta chains from one sample sequenced in a study of cytomegalovirus exposure and HLA in healthy donors. Amplification used 60 Vbeta primers and 13 Jbeta primers. Only in-frame clones appear in the TCRdb table, and some are missing; sequencing was by immunoSEQ multiplex PCR. The data contain 84,000 or so clones, around two thirds of them singletons. Specimen: PBMCs. Every receptor here comes from a woman in her thirties in good health and CMV-seropositive.

Only a few counts were recorded for this clone. CDR3 in amino acids: CASSESSPGREKLFF. The CDR3, as DNA: TGTGCCAGCAGTGAATCCTCCCCCGGTAGAGAAAAACTGTTTTTT. The chain carries TRBV6-1 and TRBJ1-4, with D uncertain. This CDR3 region has 15 residues. Trimming cost V 2 bases and J 8 bases, with 15 bases left between them. From germline, CDR1 is MNHNS and CDR2 SASEGT.

The chain recombines TRBV5-1 with TRBJ1-5, with TRBD1 matching over 8 bases. Per the germline V gene, CDR1 is SGHRS and CDR2 is YFSETQ. This CDR3 spans 15 amino acids. V trimming: 1 base; J trimming: 3 bases; junction bases outside the gene matches: 3. The CDR3 spells CASSLQGADNQPQHF. DNA of the CDR3: TGCGCCAGCAGCTTGCAGGGGGCGGACAATCAGCCCCAGCATTTT.

J is TRBJ2-2 and V is TRBV9; no clear D. The CDR3 sequence is 14 residues long. Trimming stripped 3 bases from V and 0 bases from J, with 6 bases between. Germline loops: CDR1 SGDLS, CDR2 YYNGEE. The CDR3 region is CASSARTNTGELFF. DNA for the CDR3: TGTGCCAGCAGCGCGAGGACGAACACCGGGGAGCTGTTTTTT.

V usage is TRBV18 and J usage is TRBJ2-7; D remains unclear. V was clipped by 4 bases and J by 2 bases, with 6 bases between them. CDR1 is KGHSH and CDR2 is LQKENI in the germline V gene. The CDR3 contains 12 residues. The CDR3 reads CASSRAPYEQYF. The CDR3 nucleotides are TGTGCCAGCTCACGAGCGCCCTACGAGCAGTACTTC.

The chain is built from TRBV30 and TRBJ1-5, with 9 bases that match TRBD1. Germline V CDR1 and CDR2: GTSNPN, SVGIG (reference sequence). After removal of 2 bases from V and 1 base from J, the junction contained 6 bases not matched to a gene. This CDR3 spans 16 amino acids. CDR3: CAWSLRGTGSNQPQHF. DNA for the CDR3: TGTGCCTGGAGTCTACGAGGGACAGGGAGCAATCAGCCCCAGCATTTT.

This clone was counted only a few times. The J gene is TRBJ1-2, the V gene TRBV13; 7 bases fit TRBD1. The germline V gene encodes CDR1 PRHDT and CDR2 FYEKMQ (reference sequence). V shed 5 bases and J 4 bases; nucleotides not matched to a gene: 7. The CDR3 is 14 residues long. CDR3 in DNA: TGTGCCAGCAGCCGAGACAGGGATGCCTATGGCTACACCTTC. This gives the protein CASSRDRDAYGYTF. The full variable domain, rest sourced from reference TRBV13 and TRBJ1-2, is AAGVIQSPRHLIKEKRETATLKCYPIPRHDTVYWYQQGPGQDPQFLISFYEKMQSDKGSIPDRFSAQQFSDYHSELNMSSLELGDSALYFCASSRDRDAYGYTFGSGTRLTVV.

This clone was picked up a small number of times. This chain uses TRBV6-1 with TRBJ1-5, with TRBD1 as a possible D gene (5 bases). This CDR3 is built from 13 residues. The V gene's germline CDR1 is MNHNS and CDR2 SASEGT. V was clipped by 6 bases and J by 5 bases, with 11 bases between them. The CDR3 nucleotides are TGTGCCAGCAGCGCAACAGGAGATCAGCCCCAGCATTTT. Encoded protein: CASSATGDQPQHF.

The V gene is TRBV5-1, the J gene TRBJ1-1; possible D gene TRBD1, 6 bases. This CDR3 contains 14 residues. The ends were cut back, 4 bases at V and 6 bases at J, with 16 bases in the middle. Per the germline V gene, CDR1 is SGHRS and CDR2 is YFSETQ. The CDR3 DNA sequence: TGCGCCAGCAGCCCTCAGACAGGATCGGCTGAAGCTTTCTTT. It specifies CASSPQTGSAEAFF.

V usage is TRBV5-1 and J usage is TRBJ2-1; weak D call: TRBD2 (5 bases). CDR3 length: 15 amino acids. Trimming left V 3 bases short and J 0 bases short, with 10 bases between. Germline V gene lookup returns CDR1 SGHRS and CDR2 YFSETQ. The CDR3 sequence: CASSSSGGSYNEQFF. The CDR3 DNA follows: TGCGCCAGCAGCTCCTCTGGAGGCTCCTACAATGAGCAGTTCTTC.

As regards this clone: One junction end disagrees with the germline gene, perhaps due to a read error. The chain couples TRBV11-2 to TRBJ2-7; a weak D match, TRBD1 (5 bases). The CDR3 covers 12 residues. From germline, CDR1 is SGHAT and CDR2 FQNNGV. In nucleotides, the CDR3 is TGTGCCAGCAGCTTAGATCGTACAGGTTTGCACTTC. Translation gives CASSLDRTGLHF.

The J gene is TRBJ2-5, the V gene TRBV30, with TRBD2 identical over 8 bases. The CDR3 consists of 15 residues. Germline V gene sequence: CDR1 GTSNPN, CDR2 SVGIG (reference sequence). J gave up 1 base and V 0 bases, and 4 bases lay outside the gene matches. The CDR3 nucleotides read TGTGCCTGGAGTGTGGGCGGGGGGCTCCAAGAGACCCAGTACTTC. Encoded protein: CAWSVGGGLQETQYF.

The rearrangement uses TRBV10-2 and TRBJ1-1, with TRBD1 matching over 8 bases. The CDR3 has 13 amino acids. The V gene end was trimmed by 8 bases and the J gene end by 0 bases; junction bases not matched to a gene: 2. Germline V gives CDR1 WSHSY, CDR2 SAAADI. The CDR3 spells CASRQGMNTEAFF. In DNA, the CDR3 is TGCGCCAGCCGACAGGGGATGAACACTGAAGCTTTCTTT.

This clone appeared many times. The CDR3: CASSPMSGGALNEQFF. In DNA, the CDR3 is TGTGCCAGCAGCCCCATGAGCGGGGGGGCCTTAAATGAGCAGTTCTTC. The chain links TRBV11-2 to TRBJ2-1, with TRBD2 matching over 10 bases. The V segment lost 5 bases and the J segment 7 bases; nucleotides outside the gene matches: 11. In germline, CDR1 is SGHAT, CDR2 FQNNGV. The CDR3 contains 16 residues. The full variable domain, rest sourced from reference TRBV11-2 and TRBJ2-1, is EAGVAQSPRYKIIEKRQSVAFWCNPISGHATLYWYQQILGQGPKLLIQFQNNGVVDDSQLPKDRFSAERLKGVDSTLKIQPAKLEDSAVYLCASSPMSGGALNEQFFGPGTRLTVL.

This clone was recorded a few times. The rearrangement uses TRBV18 and TRBJ1-1; D is uncertain. The germline CDR1 and CDR2 sequences are KGHSH and LQKENI. With 3 bases removed from V and 1 base from J, the gap between germline ends came to 9 bases. CDR3 size: 14 residues. DNA for the CDR3: TGTGCCAGCTCACCTCCCCTTAGGAACACTGAAGCTTTCTTT. Translation: CASSPPLRNTEAFF.

The chain links TRBV6-1 to TRBJ1-1; D is undetermined. This CDR3 comprises 13 residues. Germline-derived CDR1 and CDR2 are MNHNS and SASEGT. V was clipped by 6 bases and J by 5 bases, with 13 bases between them. Here the CDR3 DNA reads TGTGCCAGCAGATCCGGAGGGAGGACTGAAGCTTTCTTT. Protein: CASRSGGRTEAFF.

This clone has only a few counts. This chain uses TRBV19 with TRBJ1-2; the match to TRBD1 covers 7 bases. The CDR3 totals 15 residues. After removal of 4 bases from V and 0 bases from J, the junction contained 5 bases not matched to a gene. Germline values: CDR1 LNHDA, CDR2 SQIVND (reference sequence). The DNA for the CDR3 is TGTGCCAGTAGTAGGGGGACAGCTACTAACTATGGCTACACCTTC. Its translation is CASSRGTATNYGYTF.